These 13 T cell receptor beta chains were sequenced from one sample in a study of spatial heterogeneity in lung cancer. TCRdb recomputed calls from the 5' RACE reads with MiXCR, one row per CDR3 protein. The sample holds roughly 400 distinct CDR3 sequences; 10% to 13% are singletons and the top ten take around three quarters. The time point denotes: sample taken at primary tumor resection. Their recognized antigens are unknown. Study-level results: Mutation tallies in tumors tracked expanded intratumoral alpha and beta TCR counts.

The sample was lung tumor tissue, taken at surgery. These receptors all come from a male donor with early-stage non-small cell lung cancer.

The table lists this clonotype with a few counts. As an off-target read in a library built for alpha chains, this beta chain has a frequency of little significance. J is TRBJ1-2 and V is TRBV6-5; 7 positions agree with TRBD1. This CDR3 has 14 residues. Germline V CDR1 and CDR2: MNHEY, SVGAGI. V dropped 3 bases and J dropped 3; count of bases not matched to a gene: 4. This CDR3 reads CASSYTQGDYGYTF. CDR3 coding DNA: TGTGCCAGCAGTTATACGCAGGGGGACTATGGCTACACCTTC.

Turning to this clonotype: This beta chain was picked up by a library intended for alpha chains and is off target, so its count carries little meaning. The chain couples TRBV7-7 to TRBJ2-5; either TRBD1 or TRBD2 may fit D (5 bases each). The CDR3 totals 13 residues. V lost 5 bases and J 1 base, leaving 8 bases between the germline ends. Germline V CDR1 and CDR2: SSHAT, FNYEAQ (reference sequence). The CDR3 reads CASSGTPQETQYF. CDR3 sequence (DNA): TGTGCCAGCAGCGGGACGCCCCAAGAGACCCAGTACTTC.

This clonotype qualifies as medium-sized (0.01 to 0.1%). As an off-target read in a library built for alpha chains, this beta chain has a frequency of little significance. The chain employs TRBV5-8 and TRBJ1-6; D unclear. The V gene lost 2 bases and the J gene lost 7 bases, with 10 bases spanning the gap. The CDR3 is 14 residues long. Germline V CDR1 and CDR2: SGHTS, YDEGEE. The CDR3 DNA reads as TGTGCCAGCAGCTTTACGGGATGGAATTCACCCCTCCACTTT. Translated: CASSFTGWNSPLHF.

This clonotype has more than one count but fewer than ten. Since it is a stray read in a library aimed at alpha chains, this beta chain has a size that is not meaningful. The chain combines TRBV12-3 or TRBV12-4 with TRBJ2-3; D unclear. V shed 0 bases and J shed 1 base, with 11 bases lying between them. CDR3 length: 16 amino acids. DNA for the CDR3: TGTGCCAGCAGTTTAGCGGGTGGGCTAGGCACAGATACGCAGTATTTT. Protein sequence: CASSLAGGLGTDTQYF.

Worth noting for this clonotype: Since it is a stray read in a library aimed at alpha chains, this beta chain has a size that is not meaningful. The genes are TRBV18 and TRBJ1-4; TRBD1 is a possible D gene (5 bases). The CDR3 spans 13 residues. With 3 bases removed from V and 8 bases from J, the gap between germline ends came to 10 bases. The germline CDR1 and CDR2 sequences are KGHSH and LQKENI. DNA of the CDR3: TGTGCCAGCTCACCTGGGGCAGAGGAAAAACTGTTTTTT. It encodes CASSPGAEEKLFF.

This clonotype is labeled large (0.1 to 1%). This beta chain turned up in a library designed for alpha chains; as an off-target read, its abundance says little. The CDR3 loop reads CASSYERGVTEAFF. The CDR3, as DNA: TGTGCCAGCAGTTACGAACGAGGCGTCACTGAAGCTTTCTTT. The rearrangement joins TRBV6-6 to TRBJ1-1; D remains ambiguous. V shed 2 bases and J shed 4 bases, with 11 bases lying between them. Germline V gene data show CDR1 as MNHNY and CDR2 as SVGAGI (reference sequence). The CDR3 covers 14 residues.

Note on this clonotype: The size of this beta chain means little, since it is a stray read in a library made for alpha chains. J is TRBJ2-7 and V is TRBV13, with D tentatively TRBD2 (7 bases). Germline V gene data show CDR1 as PRHDT and CDR2 as FYEKMQ (reference sequence). The CDR3 is 15 amino acids. V was cut by 6 bases and J by 5 bases, with 20 bases left in between. The CDR3 reads CASSFAIGGVDEQYF. The CDR3 DNA follows: TGTGCCAGCAGTTTTGCGATAGGGGGGGTAGACGAGCAGTACTTC.

This clonotype is medium-sized (0.01 to 0.1%) within its sample. Since the library was made to target alpha chains, this beta chain is a stray read and its abundance is not meaningful. This chain joins TRBV28 and TRBJ2-7; TRBD1 matches 8 bases. The trim removed 7 bases at V and 2 bases at J, leaving 7 bases unmatched. Germline values: CDR1 MDHEN, CDR2 SYDVKM. This CDR3 comprises 14 residues. The CDR3 loop reads CASKSGGATYEQYF. CDR3 sequence (DNA): TGTGCCAGCAAATCAGGGGGCGCGACCTACGAGCAGTACTTC.

This clonotype has just one count. This beta chain was picked up by a library intended for alpha chains and is off target, so its count carries little meaning. V is TRBV2 and J is TRBJ2-3; weak D call: TRBD2 (6 bases). CDR3 length: 13 residues. Germline lookup yields CDR1 SNHLY and CDR2 FYNNEI. V lost 4 bases, J lost 10 bases, and 15 bases lay in between. CDR3 amino acids: CASSGEVGGAQYF. The CDR3 coding sequence is TGTGCCAGCAGTGGGGAGGTCGGCGGGGCGCAGTATTTT. The full variable domain, its missing parts supplied by reference TRBV2 and TRBJ2-3, is EPEVTQTPSHQVTQMGQEVILRCVPISNHLYFYWYRQILGQKVEFLVSFYNNEISEKSEIFDDQFSVERPDGSNFTLKIRSTKLEDSAMYFCASSGEVGGAQYFGPGTRLTVL.

This clonotype qualifies as large. This beta chain slipped into a library made for alpha chains as a stray read, so its size is not meaningful. This chain uses TRBV4-2 with TRBJ2-3; D is perhaps TRBD1 or TRBD2 (6 bases each). The length of the CDR3 is 18 residues. Germline values: CDR1 LGHNA, CDR2 YNFKEQ. V was trimmed by 0 bases and J by 2 bases, leaving 18 bases between them. CDR3 DNA sequence: TGTGCCAGCAGCCAAGAGTTCAAGGGGGGAACTCACACAGATACGCAGTATTTT. This translates into CASSQEFKGGTHTDTQYF.

Regarding this clonotype: This beta chain represents an off-target read in a library built for alpha chains; its size is of limited meaning. The rearrangement joins TRBV30 to TRBJ2-3, with D uncertain. V lost 2 bases and J lost 1, with 10 bases in between. The length of the CDR3 is 14 residues. The germline gives CDR1 GTSNPN, CDR2 SVGIG (reference sequence). CDR3 sequence reads: CAWSSPDRTDTQYF. The CDR3 region has the DNA TGTGCCTGGAGTTCCCCGGACCGCACAGATACGCAGTATTTT.

In its sample, this clonotype ranks as large (0.1 to 1%). This beta chain came through as a stray read in a library set up for alpha chains, and its size says little. The chain combines TRBV12-3 or TRBV12-4 with TRBJ1-1, with a weak D call TRBD1 (6 bases). Trimming removed 3 bases from V and 3 bases from J, with 20 bases in between. CDR3 length: 17 residues. CDR3 loop: CASSFQATGAHHTEAFF. The CDR3 region has the DNA TGTGCCAGCAGTTTCCAAGCCACGGGGGCTCATCACACTGAAGCTTTCTTT.

In its sample, this clonotype ranks as medium-sized. This beta chain is a stray read from a library made for alpha chains; its abundance is not meaningful. The J gene is TRBJ2-3, the V gene TRBV6-1; 8 bases are shared with TRBD2. The V segment lost 7 bases and the J segment 2 bases; nucleotides outside the gene matches: 5. CDR3 length: 14 residues. Germline CDR1 is MNHNS and CDR2 is SASEGT. DNA for the CDR3: TGTGCCAGCACGAGTAGCGGGGTCACAGATACGCAGTATTTT. Translation gives CASTSSGVTDTQYF.